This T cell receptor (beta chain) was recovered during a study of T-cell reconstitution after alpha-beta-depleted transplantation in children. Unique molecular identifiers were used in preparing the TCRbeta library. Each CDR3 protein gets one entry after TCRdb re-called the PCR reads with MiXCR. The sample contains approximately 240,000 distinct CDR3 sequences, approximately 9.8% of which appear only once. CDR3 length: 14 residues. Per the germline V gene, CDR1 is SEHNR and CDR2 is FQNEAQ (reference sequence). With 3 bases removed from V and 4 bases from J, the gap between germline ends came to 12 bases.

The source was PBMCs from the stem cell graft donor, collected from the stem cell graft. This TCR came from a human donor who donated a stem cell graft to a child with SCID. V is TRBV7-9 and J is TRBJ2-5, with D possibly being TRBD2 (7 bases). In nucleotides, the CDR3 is TGTGCCAGCAGCTTGCGGGGGCCCCTAGAGACCCAGTACTTC. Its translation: CASSLRGPLETQYF.